A single sample gave rise to the 10 T cell receptor beta chains below, sequenced in a study of Graves' ophthalmopathy and Graves' hyperthyroidism. The TCR beta CDR3 regions underwent amplification from RNA transcripts. Scientists carried out first-round RT-PCR using HTBI primers and then a second-round multiplex PCR. MiXCR, applied by TCRdb to the multiplex PCR reads, yields one record per CDR3 protein. The sample holds 500,000 to 700,000 distinct CDR3 sequences; approximately 35% are singletons and the top ten take less than 4.5%. Sequences were obtained from peripheral blood or thyroid tissue (not recorded which). The receptors originated from an adult man with Graves' hyperthyroidism.

Regarding this clonotype: A read error may explain this, as a much larger clone is one base away. V and J are TRBV24-1 and TRBJ1-1; D possibly corresponds to TRBD1 (5 bases). This CDR3 region has 15 residues. CDR1 KGHDR and CDR2 SFDVKD come from the germline V gene. Trimming pared 5 bases from V and 1 base from J, leaving 13 bases between. The CDR3 protein is CATSVPSGGNTEAFF. The CDR3 bases are TGTGCCACCAGTGTTCCCTCGGGGGGGAACACTGAAGCTTTCTTT.

This clonotype was found many times. The V call is TRBV7-8, the J call TRBJ2-7, with D perhaps TRBD2 (5 bases). The CDR3 is 15 amino acids. V gave up 5 bases and J gave up 0 bases, with 14 bases separating them. CDR1 and CDR2 from the germline V gene are SGHVS and FQNEAQ. CDR3: CASSPRSGPSYEQYF. CDR3 bases: TGTGCCAGCAGCCCTAGAAGCGGACCCTCCTACGAGCAGTACTTC.

The table lists this clonotype with many counts. The CDR3 loop is CAISDGVTYNSPLHF. The CDR3, as DNA: TGTGCCATCAGTGATGGGGTAACCTATAATTCACCCCTCCACTTT. The rearrangement links TRBV10-3 to TRBJ1-6; D is undetermined. The germline gives CDR1 ENHRY, CDR2 SYGVKD. The CDR3 is made up of 15 amino acids. Trimming took off 3 bases at V and 2 bases at J, with 8 bases between the two ends.

This clonotype has at least ten counts. The chain joins TRBV10-2 to TRBJ1-6, with D tentatively TRBD1 (5 bases). V gave up 0 bases and J gave up 10 bases, with 10 bases separating them. The CDR3 has 14 amino acids. Per germline, CDR1 WSHSY and CDR2 SAAADI. DNA for the CDR3: TGCGCCAGCAGTGAGTCGGCGGGGGAATCACCCCTCCACTTT. Protein product: CASSESAGESPLHF.

V usage is TRBV27 and J usage is TRBJ1-5, with 7 nucleotides matching TRBD1. The length of the CDR3 is 16 residues. Unmatched junction bases numbered 8, after V lost 6 bases and J lost 0 bases. In germline, CDR1 is MNHEY, CDR2 SMNVEV (reference sequence). CDR3 residues: CASSQTGPYSNQPQHF. DNA for the CDR3: TGTGCCAGCAGCCAGACAGGGCCTTATAGCAATCAGCCCCAGCATTTT.

This clonotype was observed at least ten times. The chain employs TRBV12-3 or TRBV12-4 and TRBJ1-1; no clear D. V lost 6 bases and J lost 0, with 11 bases in between. The CDR3 has 14 amino acids. In nucleotides, the CDR3 is TGTGCCAGCAGACGGCAGAGGTTGAACACTGAAGCTTTCTTT. Amino acids: CASRRQRLNTEAFF.

The chain joins TRBV2 to TRBJ1-3; D gene ambiguous. The CDR3 spans 15 residues. V lost 5 bases and J lost 8, with 19 bases in between. CDR1 and CDR2 (germline): SNHLY, FYNNEI. The CDR3 loop is CASSFWGFQLDTIYF. For the CDR3, the DNA is TGTGCCAGCAGTTTCTGGGGATTTCAATTGGACACCATATATTTT. The variable domain in full, with the rest retrieved from reference TRBV2 and TRBJ1-3, is EPEVTQTPSHQVTQMGQEVILRCVPISNHLYFYWYRQILGQKVEFLVSFYNNEISEKSEIFDDQFSVERPDGSNFTLKIRSTKLEDSAMYFCASSFWGFQLDTIYFGEGSWLTVV.

Only a few counts were recorded for this clonotype. V and J are TRBV3-1 and TRBJ1-1, with D unclear. V shed 7 bases and J shed 0 bases, with 12 bases lying between them. The CDR3 spans 14 residues. Germline V gene lookup returns CDR1 LGHDT and CDR2 YNNKEL (reference sequence). Here the CDR3 reads CASNLLGMNTEAFF. For the CDR3, the DNA is TGTGCCAGCAACCTCCTGGGCATGAACACTGAAGCTTTCTTT.

Remarks on this clonotype: Mismatch with germline at one junction end may stem from a read error. The chain has TRBV5-6 and TRBJ1-4; 8 bases agree with TRBD1. The CDR3 loop spans 15 amino acids. CDR1 and CDR2 from the germline V gene are SGHDT and YYEEEE. The DNA for the CDR3 is TGTGCCAGCAGCGACGGGCGGACAGGGAGAGAAAAACTGCTTTTT. Encoded protein: CASSDGRTGREKLLF.

This clonotype appeared once. The J gene is TRBJ1-2, the V gene TRBV29-1; perhaps TRBD1 as D (6 bases). This CDR3 contains 14 residues. CDR1 SQVTM and CDR2 ANQGSEA come from the germline V gene. The V and J ends lost 8 bases and 1 base respectively, with 17 bases between them. The CDR3 region is CSLGGGPLNYGYTF. CDR3 sequence (DNA): TGCAGCTTAGGAGGGGGGCCCCTTAACTATGGCTACACCTTC.